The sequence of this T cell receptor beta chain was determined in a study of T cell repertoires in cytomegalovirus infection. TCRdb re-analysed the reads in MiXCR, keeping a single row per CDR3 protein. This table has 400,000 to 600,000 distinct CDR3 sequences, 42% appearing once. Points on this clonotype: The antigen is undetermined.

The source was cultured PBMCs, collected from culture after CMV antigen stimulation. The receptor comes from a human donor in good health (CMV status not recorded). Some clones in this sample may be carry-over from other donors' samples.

As DNA, the CDR3 is TGTGCCAGCCGTAGAATACGGGGGGCCCGGGGCGCAGATACGCAGTATTTT. Translation gives CASRRIRGARGADTQYF. V is TRBV12-3 or TRBV12-4 and J is TRBJ2-3; D is perhaps TRBD2 (7 bases). V lost 8 bases and J lost 4, with 25 bases in between. CDR3 length equals 17 residues.